These 29 T cell receptor beta chains share one sample of origin, sequenced in a study of response to subunit inactivated influenza vaccine. TCRdb re-analysed the RT-PCR reads in MiXCR, keeping a single row per CDR3 protein. The data show some 850,000 distinct CDR3 sequences, around a sixth seen once. The source was PBMCs from blood, collected around 5 days after vaccination. These receptors came from a man aged 50-59 years who received an inactivated influenza vaccine.

The rearrangement links TRBV6-1 to TRBJ2-4; D is unresolved. Trimming removed 6 bases at V and 1 base at J, with 10 bases between. The CDR3 length is 14 residues. The germline gives CDR1 MNHNS, CDR2 SASEGT. As DNA, the CDR3 is TGTGCCAGCAGGCCCGCGTGGGCCAAAAACATTCAGTACTTC. This codes for CASRPAWAKNIQYF.

This chain uses TRBV7-9 with TRBJ2-1; 9 nucleotides line up with TRBD2. Germline V gene data show CDR1 as SEHNR and CDR2 as FQNEAQ (reference sequence). CDR3 length equals 12 residues. Trimming at V came to 7 bases and at J to 10 bases, leaving 5 bases not matched to a gene. CDR3: CASTNLAGEQFF. The CDR3 nucleotides are TGTGCCAGCACCAATCTAGCGGGGGAGCAGTTCTTC. Looking up the rest from reference TRBV7-9 and TRBJ2-1 gives the full variable domain: DTGVSQNPRHKITKRGQNVTFRCDPISEHNRLYWYRQTLGQGPEFLTYFQNEAQLEKSRLLSDRFSAERPKGSFSTLEIQRTEQGDSAMYLCASTNLAGEQFFGPGTRLTVL.

The chain carries TRBV20-1 and TRBJ1-1; D unclear. The germline V and J ends were trimmed by 4 bases and 4 bases, with 7 bases remaining between them. Germline V lookup: CDR1 DFQATT, CDR2 SNEGSKA (reference sequence). The CDR3 loop spans 11 amino acids. CDR3 residues: CSATPVTEAFF. Here the CDR3 DNA reads TGCAGTGCTACGCCGGTCACTGAAGCTTTCTTT.

This clonotype has more than one count but fewer than ten. The V gene is TRBV12-3 or TRBV12-4, the J gene TRBJ1-6; D is unresolved. This CDR3 region has 14 residues. Trimming cost V 7 bases and J 7 bases, with 14 bases left between them. The CDR3 DNA follows: TGTGCCAGCACCCTCGGACCGGTAAATTCACCCCTCCACTTT. It translates to CASTLGPVNSPLHF.

The chain is built from TRBV4-3 and TRBJ1-4; TRBD1 matches at 10 bases. The V gene end was trimmed by 4 bases and the J gene end by 7 bases; junction bases not matched to a gene: 9. The CDR3 consists of 16 residues. Germline CDR1 and CDR2: LGHNA and YSLEER. The CDR3 loop is CASSRTPGQGLEKLFF. CDR3 DNA: TGCGCCAGCAGCCGAACACCGGGACAGGGGCTTGAAAAACTGTTTTTT.

This clonotype was found many times. The gene calls are TRBV7-2 and TRBJ2-7; no reliable D call. This CDR3 spans 14 amino acids. Trimming shortened V by 6 bases and J by 0 bases, and 12 bases separated the two germline ends. From germline, CDR1 is SGHTA and CDR2 FQGNSA. Here the CDR3 reads CASRLRSSSYEQYF. The CDR3 DNA is TGTGCCAGCAGACTCAGGAGCAGCTCCTACGAGCAGTACTTC.

This clonotype was seen a handful of times. CDR3 in amino acids: CSAVQGASNQPQHF. CDR3 sequence (DNA): TGCAGTGCGGTACAGGGGGCGTCCAATCAGCCCCAGCATTTT. The chain recombines TRBV20-1 with TRBJ1-5; 9 bases agree with TRBD1. With 6 bases clipped from V and 3 bases from J, the junction kept 6 bases outside the gene matches. The CDR3 is 14 amino acids. The germline gives CDR1 DFQATT, CDR2 SNEGSKA (reference sequence).

A few counts support this clonotype. V usage is TRBV3-1 and J usage is TRBJ2-7; unclear D gene. The CDR3 has 14 residues. Trimming shortened V by 4 bases and J by 1 base, and 11 bases separated the two germline ends. CDR1 LGHDT and CDR2 YNNKEL come from the germline V gene (reference sequence). The CDR3 reads CASSPSVRSYEQYF. The CDR3 DNA sequence: TGTGCCAGCAGCCCTTCCGTCCGGTCCTACGAGCAGTACTTC.

This sequence joins TRBV24-1 and TRBJ2-1, with 8 bases aligning to TRBD2. Germline CDR1 is KGHDR and CDR2 is SFDVKD. The CDR3 is 19 residues long. Trimming at V came to 4 bases and at J to 0 bases, leaving 13 bases not matched to a gene. The DNA of the CDR3 is TGTGCCACCAGTGAAGGATACGGACTAGCTGATAACTCCTACAATGAGCAGTTCTTC. Translation: CATSEGYGLADNSYNEQFF.

The rearrangement joins TRBV19 to TRBJ2-1, with 8 bases identical to TRBD1. CDR1 LNHDA and CDR2 SQIVND come from the germline V gene (reference sequence). The V gene end was trimmed by 3 bases and the J gene end by 9 bases; junction bases not matched to a gene: 1. The CDR3 is 12 amino acids. CDR3 sequence reads: CASSIGQGEQFF. CDR3 in DNA: TGTGCCAGTAGTATCGGACAGGGTGAGCAGTTCTTC.

This clonotype was seen only a few times. The J gene is TRBJ2-5, the V gene TRBV5-1; 8 nucleotides agree with TRBD1. The CDR3 covers 14 residues. Per the germline V gene, CDR1 is SGHRS and CDR2 is YFSETQ. Trimming removed 4 bases from V and 3 bases from J; junction bases left unmatched: 5. The DNA for the CDR3 is TGCGCCAGCAGCCGACGGACAGGGAAAGAGACCCAGTACTTC. It translates to CASSRRTGKETQYF.

This clonotype was found a few times. This sequence joins TRBV5-1 and TRBJ2-7; 11 nucleotides line up with TRBD2. The CDR3 loop spans 17 amino acids. Germline V gene sequence: CDR1 SGHRS, CDR2 YFSETQ. The V segment lost 0 bases and the J segment 3 bases; nucleotides outside the gene matches: 8. The CDR3 sequence is CASSLALAGGQVYEQYF. DNA for the CDR3: TGCGCCAGCAGCTTGGCCCTAGCGGGGGGCCAGGTCTACGAGCAGTACTTC. The full variable domain, in which reference TRBV5-1 and TRBJ2-7 provide the parts outside the CDR3, is KAGVTQTPRYLIKTRGQQVTLSCSPISGHRSVSWYQQTPGQGLQFLFEYFSETQRNKGNFPGRFSGRQFSNSRSEMNVSTLELGDSALYLCASSLALAGGQVYEQYFGPGTRLTVT.

This clonotype has just a few counts. This chain joins TRBV9 and TRBJ2-5, with D hard to call. The CDR3 is 13 amino acids. Per the germline V gene, CDR1 is SGDLS and CDR2 is YYNGEE. V was shortened by 0 bases and J by 4 bases, with 7 bases between the two germline ends. The CDR3 here is CASSVATSETQYF. CDR3 bases: TGTGCCAGCAGCGTAGCTACCTCAGAGACCCAGTACTTC. Complete variable domain (other parts from reference TRBV9 and TRBJ2-5): DSGVTQTPKHLITATGQRVTLRCSPRSGDLSVYWYQQSLDQGLQFLIQYYNGEERAKGNILERFSAQQFPDLHSELNLSSLELGDSALYFCASSVATSETQYFGPGTRLLVL.

Ten or more counts support this clonotype. The gene calls are TRBV29-1 and TRBJ2-7; 11 bases line up with TRBD2. Germline V lookup: CDR1 SQVTM, CDR2 ANQGSEA. The CDR3 extends over 13 amino acids. After removal of 7 bases from V and 3 bases from J, the junction contained 5 bases not matched to a gene. The CDR3 reads CSGQLAGDYEQYF. In nucleotides, the CDR3 is TGCAGCGGCCAACTAGCGGGAGACTACGAGCAGTACTTC.

The chain employs TRBV7-9 and TRBJ2-3; D gene ambiguous. Germline-derived CDR1 and CDR2 are SEHNR and FQNEAQ (reference sequence). V lost 6 bases and J lost 0, with 13 bases in between. This CDR3 has 15 amino acids. The chain's CDR3 is CASRLLRASTDTQYF. CDR3 DNA: TGTGCCAGCAGGTTATTAAGGGCTAGCACAGATACGCAGTATTTT.

This clonotype was found a few times. This rearrangement joins TRBV4-1 to TRBJ2-1; 11 bases map to TRBD1. V shed 0 bases, J shed 1 base, and the junction held 2 bases outside the gene matches. Germline CDR1 reads MGHRA; CDR2 reads YSYEKL. The CDR3 consists of 17 residues. The CDR3 here is CASSQDGTGGSYNEQFF. The CDR3 coding sequence is TGCGCCAGCAGCCAAGATGGGACAGGGGGTTCCTACAATGAGCAGTTCTTC.

The chain joins TRBV6-2 or TRBV6-3 to TRBJ2-7; 7 positions agree with TRBD1. CDR1 and CDR2 from the germline V gene are MNHEY and SVGEGT. The CDR3 spans 16 residues. V lost 6 bases, J lost 2 bases, and 13 bases stayed unmatched. CDR3 protein: CASRDPGWTGTYEQYF. CDR3 bases: TGTGCCAGCAGAGACCCTGGCTGGACAGGAACCTACGAGCAGTACTTC.

In this sample, this clonotype turned up a few times. The chain recombines TRBV2 with TRBJ2-1; D not resolved. Trimming took 4 bases from V and 7 from J, leaving 8 bases between them. Germline V gives CDR1 SNHLY, CDR2 FYNNEI. CDR3 length equals 12 residues. The CDR3 DNA sequence: TGTGCCAGCAGTGCCCTTGGGAATGAGCAGTTCTTC. It codes for CASSALGNEQFF.

The chain joins TRBV7-2 to TRBJ2-3; TRBD2 agrees at 7 bases. This CDR3 comprises 16 residues. CDR1 is SGHTA and CDR2 is FQGNSA in the germline V gene. The V segment lost 1 base and the J segment 2 bases; nucleotides outside the gene matches: 6. The CDR3 region is CASSLVPSGYTDTQYF. DNA of the CDR3: TGTGCCAGCAGCTTAGTCCCTAGCGGCTACACAGATACGCAGTATTTT.

This clonotype was seen more than once but under ten times. The chain carries TRBV6-1 and TRBJ2-5; 11 bases map to TRBD1. Germline V gene sequence: CDR1 MNHNS, CDR2 SASEGT. The CDR3 covers 15 residues. Losses at the gene ends were 6 bases for V and 4 bases for J; bases not matched to a gene: 7. CDR3 loop: CASSSPDRGRETQYF. The CDR3 DNA is TGTGCCAGCAGCTCCCCGGACAGGGGGCGAGAGACCCAGTACTTC.

This clonotype has only a few counts. V usage is TRBV5-1 and J usage is TRBJ2-5; 9 bases fit TRBD1. The germline gives CDR1 SGHRS, CDR2 YFSETQ. V was pared by 7 bases and J by 1 base, with 5 bases of the junction left unmatched. The CDR3 contains 14 residues. CDR3 residues: CASGTGRPQETQYF. CDR3 coding DNA: TGCGCCAGCGGGACAGGGAGACCCCAAGAGACCCAGTACTTC.

CDR3 DNA: TGTGCCAGCAGTCTCCATACCTCCTCCTACAATGAGCAGTTCTTC. Its translation is CASSLHTSSYNEQFF. The chain carries TRBV2 and TRBJ2-1; no clear D. Trimming took off 5 bases at V and 0 bases at J, with 11 bases between the two ends. There are 15 residues in the CDR3. The V gene's germline CDR1 is SNHLY and CDR2 FYNNEI.

In its sample, this clonotype was seen a few times. The gene calls are TRBV5-1 and TRBJ2-5; 16 bases match TRBD2. The CDR3 contains 16 residues. Trimming at V came to 4 bases and at J to 5 bases, leaving 5 bases not matched to a gene. CDR1 and CDR2 (germline): SGHRS, YFSETQ. DNA for the CDR3: TGCGCCAGCAGCATGGGACTAGCGGGGGGGGGCGAGACCCAGTACTTC. This translates into CASSMGLAGGGETQYF.

V usage is TRBV6-5 and J usage is TRBJ2-7; D is perhaps TRBD2 (6 bases). Germline values: CDR1 MNHEY, CDR2 SVGAGI. V lost 1 base, J lost 4 bases, and 11 bases lay in between. CDR3 length: 14 amino acids. In nucleotides, the CDR3 is TGTGCCAGCAGTTACTGGCCGGGGGTTTACGAGCAGTACTTC. The encoded protein is CASSYWPGVYEQYF.

The genes are TRBV7-2 and TRBJ2-7; TRBD1 is a possible D gene (7 bases). The CDR3 runs to 16 residues. Trimming stripped 1 base from V and 6 bases from J, with 19 bases between. CDR1 and CDR2 (germline): SGHTA, FQGNSA. The CDR3: CASSLVGGMTGSEQYF. CDR3 nucleotides: TGTGCCAGCAGCTTAGTAGGGGGGATGACAGGGAGCGAGCAGTACTTC.

At least ten counts were recorded for this clonotype. This rearrangement joins TRBV25-1 to TRBJ2-1; 10 bases are a match to TRBD2. Germline V gene data show CDR1 as MGHDK and CDR2 as SYGVNS. Germline trimming cut 3 bases from V and 7 bases from J; bases unmatched to any gene: 9. This CDR3 region has 16 residues. For the CDR3, the DNA is TGTGCCAGCAGTGATTCAGTACTAGCGGGAAAGAATGAGCAGTTCTTC. Translation gives CASSDSVLAGKNEQFF.

This clonotype was counted only a few times. The chain employs TRBV20-1 and TRBJ2-2; the D gene could be TRBD1 or TRBD2 (6 bases each). CDR1 DFQATT and CDR2 SNEGSKA come from the germline V gene (reference sequence). The CDR3 is made up of 13 amino acids. V lost 3 bases and J lost 3, with 8 bases in between. The CDR3 DNA sequence: TGCAGTGCTAGGAGGGGGGACACCGGGGAGCTGTTTTTT. It encodes CSARRGDTGELFF.

In DNA form, the CDR3 reads TGCAGTGCTAGAGATTCAGGGAGTGGGGCCAACGTCCTGACTTTC. Residues: CSARDSGSGANVLTF. The chain has TRBV20-1 and TRBJ2-6; D is perhaps TRBD1 or TRBD2 (5 bases each). CDR3 size: 15 residues. The ends were cut back, 0 bases at V and 3 bases at J, with 9 bases in the middle. Germline CDR1 and CDR2: DFQATT and SNEGSKA (reference sequence).

V and J are TRBV6-1 and TRBJ2-7, with 8 bases fitting TRBD1. CDR1 and CDR2 from the germline V gene are MNHNS and SASEGT. The V and J ends lost 6 bases and 0 bases, in that order; junction bases with no gene match: 7. The CDR3 length is 15 residues. This chain's CDR3 is CASRIGQGVSYEQYF. The CDR3 DNA follows: TGTGCCAGCAGAATCGGACAGGGCGTCTCCTACGAGCAGTACTTC.